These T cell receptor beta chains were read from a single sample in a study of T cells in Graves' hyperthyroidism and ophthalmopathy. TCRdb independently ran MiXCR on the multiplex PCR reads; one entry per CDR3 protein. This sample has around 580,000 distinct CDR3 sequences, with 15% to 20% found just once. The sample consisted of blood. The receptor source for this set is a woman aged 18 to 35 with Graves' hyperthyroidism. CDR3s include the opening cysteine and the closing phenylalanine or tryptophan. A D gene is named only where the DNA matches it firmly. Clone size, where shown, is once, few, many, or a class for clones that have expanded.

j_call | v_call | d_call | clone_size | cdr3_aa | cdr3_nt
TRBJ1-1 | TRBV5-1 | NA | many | CASSSRENTEAFF | TGTGCCAGCAGTTCCAGGGAAAACACTGAAGCTTTCTTT
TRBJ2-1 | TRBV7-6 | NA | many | CASSQTRDEQFF | TGTGCCAGCAGCCAGACGCGGGATGAGCAGTTCTTC
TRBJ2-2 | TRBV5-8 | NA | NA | CASFSVTGELFF | TGTGCCAGTTTTAGCGTAACCGGGGAGCTGTTTTTT
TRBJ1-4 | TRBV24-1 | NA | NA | CATSDPPLLATNEKLFF | TGTGCCACCAGTGATCCCCCCCTGCTAGCAACTAATGAAAAACTGTTTTTT
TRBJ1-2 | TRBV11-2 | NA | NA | CASSFNPNYGYTF | TGTGCCAGCAGCTTTAACCCAAACTATGGCTACACCTTC
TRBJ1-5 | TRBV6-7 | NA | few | CASSYSSQPQHF | TGTGCCAGCAGTTACTCCAGTCAGCCCCAGCATTTT
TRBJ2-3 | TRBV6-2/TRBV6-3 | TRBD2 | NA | CASSYPLRLAGGRSTDTQYF | TGTGCCAGCAGTTACCCCCTTCGACTAGCGGGGGGGCGAAGCACAGATACGCAGTATTTT
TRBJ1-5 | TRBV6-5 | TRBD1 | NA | CASSYPTGANQPQHF | TGTGCCAGCAGTTACCCGACAGGGGCCAATCAGCCCCAGCATTTT
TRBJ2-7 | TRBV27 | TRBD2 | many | CASSLGTGGPYEQYF | TGTGCCAGCAGTTTAGGCACGGGAGGACCTTACGAGCAGTACTTC
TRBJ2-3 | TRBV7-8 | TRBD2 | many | CASSLARLAGSTDTQYF | TGTGCCAGCAGCTTAGCGCGGCTAGCGGGAAGCACAGATACGCAGTATTTT
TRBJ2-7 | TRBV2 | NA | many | CASSEDAKTYEQYF | TGTGCCAGCAGTGAAGACGCCAAAACCTACGAGCAGTACTTC
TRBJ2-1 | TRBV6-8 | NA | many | CASSYSRGYNEQFF | TGTGCCAGCAGTTACTCGCGGGGCTACAATGAGCAGTTCTTC
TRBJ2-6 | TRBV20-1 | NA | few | CSARAFLTSGANVLTF | TGCAGTGCTAGAGCCTTTCTAACATCTGGGGCCAACGTCCTGACTTTC
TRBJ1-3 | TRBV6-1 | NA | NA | CTSSEALRLGSGNTIYF | TGTACCAGCAGTGAAGCGCTCAGGTTGGGCTCTGGAAACACCATATATTTT
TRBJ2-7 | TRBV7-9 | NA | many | CASSLPTRNSYEQYF | TGTGCCAGCAGCTTACCGACCAGAAACTCCTACGAGCAGTACTTC
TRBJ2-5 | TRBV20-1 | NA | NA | CSARVQAETQYF | TGCAGTGCTAGAGTACAGGCGGAGACCCAGTACTTC